A single T cell receptor (beta chain) is shown here with its context. Data came from immunoSEQ multiplex PCR; TCRdb stores just in-frame clones and leaves some out. The sample carries roughly 69,000 clones, approximately 87% recorded once. This entry belongs to a study of blood T cell repertoires in COVID-19. Germline V gives CDR1 MDHEN, CDR2 SYDVKM. The germline V and J ends were trimmed by 2 bases and 13 bases, with 11 bases remaining between them. This CDR3 is 12 amino acids long. The V and J genes are TRBV28 and TRBJ1-4; D ambiguous. The sample taken for sequencing was peripheral blood. The receptor was derived from a man in his forties or fifties with active COVID-19. The CDR3 here is CASSLRSERLFF. The CDR3 DNA reads as TGTGCCAGCAGTTTAAGGTCAGAGCGACTGTTTTTT.